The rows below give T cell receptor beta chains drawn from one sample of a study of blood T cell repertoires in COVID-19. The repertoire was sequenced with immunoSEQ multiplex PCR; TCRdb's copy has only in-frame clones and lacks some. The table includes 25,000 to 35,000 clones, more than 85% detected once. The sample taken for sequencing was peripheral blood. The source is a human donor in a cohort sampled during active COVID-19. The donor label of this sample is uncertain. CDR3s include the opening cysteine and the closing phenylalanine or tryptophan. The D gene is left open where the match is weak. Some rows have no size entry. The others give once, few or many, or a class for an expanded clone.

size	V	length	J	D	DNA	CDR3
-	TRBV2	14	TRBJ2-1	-	TGTGCCAGCAGTGCCCATTTAGTGCAAGCTGAGCAGTTCTTC	CASSAHLVQAEQFF
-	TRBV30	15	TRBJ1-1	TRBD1	TGTGCCTGGAGCCCCTTTACGACAGGGAAGACTGAAGCTTTCTTT	CAWSPFTTGKTEAFF
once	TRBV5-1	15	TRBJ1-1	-	TGCGCCAGCAGCGCAAGACCGGGTGCTGGCACTGAAGCTTTCTTT	CASSARPGAGTEAFF
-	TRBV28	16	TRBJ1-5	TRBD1	TGTGCCAGCAGTTTATCAGGACAGGGTTACAATCAGCCCCAGCATTTT	CASSLSGQGYNQPQHF
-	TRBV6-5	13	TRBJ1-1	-	TGTGCCAGCAGTTACGAGGGAGGCCGTGAAGCTTTCTTT	CASSYEGGREAFF
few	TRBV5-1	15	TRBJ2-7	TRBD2	TGCGCCAGCAGCAGTGGGGGAGGGCCTACAGGCGAGCAGTACTTC	CASSSGGGPTGEQYF
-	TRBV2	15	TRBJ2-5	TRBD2	TGTGCCAGCAGTGGACTAGCGGACTTACAAGAGACCCAGTACTTC	CASSGLADLQETQYF
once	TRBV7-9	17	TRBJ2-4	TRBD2	TGTGCCAGCAGCCCGAGGACTAGCGGGAGTAAAGAAAACATTCAGTACTTC	CASSPRTSGSKENIQYF
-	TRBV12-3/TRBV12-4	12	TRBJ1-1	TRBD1	TGTGCCAGCAGCCTTGACAGGGCGAAAGCTTTCTTT	CASSLDRAKAFF
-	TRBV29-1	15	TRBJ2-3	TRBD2	TGCAGCGTTGGCGGACTAGCGGGGAGCACAGATACGCAGTATTTT	CSVGGLAGSTDTQYF
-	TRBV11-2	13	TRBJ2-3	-	TGTGCCAGCAGATCCTCTAGCACAGATACGCAGTATTTT	CASRSSSTDTQYF
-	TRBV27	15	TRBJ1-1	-	TGTGCCAGCAGCCGATTCTCGACCCAGAGGACTGAAGCTTTCTTT	CASSRFSTQRTEAFF
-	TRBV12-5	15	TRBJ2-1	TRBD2	TGTGCTAGTGGCATAGACGGGACTAGCGGGAGTAGACAGTTCTTC	CASGIDGTSGSRQFF
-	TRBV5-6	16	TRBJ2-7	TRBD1	TGTGCCAGCAGCTTGTTAGGGGACAGGGGCCACTACGAGCAGTACTTC	CASSLLGDRGHYEQYF
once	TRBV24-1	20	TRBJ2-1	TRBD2	TGTGCCACCAGTGACTACCGGGGACAGGCCTTACTAGCGGGGAACAATGAGCAGTTCTTC	CATSDYRGQALLAGNNEQFF
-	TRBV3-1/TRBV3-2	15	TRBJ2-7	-	TGTGCCAGCAGCCGAGCGAAGAAAGGAGTAAACGAGCAGTACTTC	CASSRAKKGVNEQYF
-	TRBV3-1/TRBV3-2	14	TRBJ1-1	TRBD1	TGTGCCAGCAGCCAAGTAGGGGGCGACACTGAAGCTTTCTTT	CASSQVGGDTEAFF
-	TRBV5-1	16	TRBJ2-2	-	TGCGCCAGCAGCCTCTCGACAGGGACTAACACCGGGGAGCTGTTTTTT	CASSLSTGTNTGELFF
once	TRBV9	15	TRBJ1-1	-	TGTGCCAGCAGTTCCCCCCCGAGCGTGAACACTGAAGCTTTCTTT	CASSSPPSVNTEAFF
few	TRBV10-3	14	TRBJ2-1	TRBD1	TGTGCCATCAGGGGGGACAGCTCCTACAATGAGCAGTTCTTC	CAIRGDSSYNEQFF
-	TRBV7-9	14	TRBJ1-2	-	TGTGCCAGCAGCTTAGCCAGGAATAACTATGGCTACACCTTC	CASSLARNNYGYTF
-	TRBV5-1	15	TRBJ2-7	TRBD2	TGCGCCAGCAGCTTGGAAGCGGGAAACTCCTACGAGCAGTACTTC	CASSLEAGNSYEQYF
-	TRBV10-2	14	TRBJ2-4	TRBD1	TGCGCCAGCAGTGAGCGGGCAGGGGGCGACATTCAGTACTTC	CASSERAGGDIQYF
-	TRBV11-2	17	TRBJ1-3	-	TGTGCCAGCAGCGAGGGAGGGCGGGAGTTCTCTGGAAACACCATATATTTT	CASSEGGREFSGNTIYF
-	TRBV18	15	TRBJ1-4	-	TGTGCCAGCTCACCGGCCGGCGGCGCGAATGAAAAACTGTTTTTT	CASSPAGGANEKLFF
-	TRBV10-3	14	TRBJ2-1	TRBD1	TGTGCCATCAGTGAATTTGACAGGGGGGATGAGCAGTTCTTC	CAISEFDRGDEQFF
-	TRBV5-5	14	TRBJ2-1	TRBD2	TGTGCCAGCAGCTATAGCGGGTTGTACAATGAGCAGTTCTTC	CASSYSGLYNEQFF
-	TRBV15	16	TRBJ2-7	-	TGTGCCACCAGCAGGGCCCTCTTGGGGGAGGTCGACGAGCAGTACTTC	CATSRALLGEVDEQYF
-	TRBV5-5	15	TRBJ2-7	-	TGTGCCAGCAGCGTGCTAGGGGTTACCTCCTACGAGCAGTACTTC	CASSVLGVTSYEQYF
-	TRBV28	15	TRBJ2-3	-	TGTGCCAGCACCAGTCGACATAGGGGAACCAGCACGCAGTATTTT	CASTSRHRGTSTQYF
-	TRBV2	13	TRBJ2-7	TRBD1	TGTGCCACCTCACAGGGGGCTCTGGACGAGCAGTACTTC	CATSQGALDEQYF
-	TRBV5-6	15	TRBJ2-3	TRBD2	TGTGCCAGCAGCCCTGTAGCGGGAGTCCGGGATACGCAGTATTTT	CASSPVAGVRDTQYF
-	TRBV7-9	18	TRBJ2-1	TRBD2	TGTGCCAGCAGCCCCCAAGTGGTGAGCGGGAGGGAGTACAATGAGCAGTTCTTC	CASSPQVVSGREYNEQFF
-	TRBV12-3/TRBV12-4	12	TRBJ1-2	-	TGTGCCAGCAGCCGACAGTCCTATGGCTACACCTTC	CASSRQSYGYTF
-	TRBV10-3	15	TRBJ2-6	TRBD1	TGTGCCATCAGTGCGACAGGGGCTGGGGCCAACGTCCTGACTTTC	CAISATGAGANVLTF
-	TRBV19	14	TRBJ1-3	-	TGTGCCAGTAGTCCGACCGGGAGTGGAAACACCATATATTTT	CASSPTGSGNTIYF
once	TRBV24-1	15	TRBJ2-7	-	TGTGCCACCAGTGATCGTCGCGGCGGCTCCTACGAGCAGTACTTC	CATSDRRGGSYEQYF
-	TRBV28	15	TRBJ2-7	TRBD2	TGTGCCAGCAGCCCATGGGCCGGGGGGGGCGACGAGCAGTACTTC	CASSPWAGGGDEQYF
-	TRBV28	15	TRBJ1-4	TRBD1	TGTGCCAGCAGTCCCGGGACAGGGGGCGGTGAAAAACTGTTTTTT	CASSPGTGGGEKLFF
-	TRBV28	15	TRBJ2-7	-	TGTGCCAGCAGGATTGGGGGCATCTCAAAGGGCGAGCAGTACTTC	CASRIGGISKGEQYF
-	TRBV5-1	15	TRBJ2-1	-	TGCGCCAGCAGCCCCGGGGGGCCAGACAGCCTGAAGCAGTTCTTC	CASSPGGPDSLKQFF
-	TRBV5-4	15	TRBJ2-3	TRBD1	TGTGCCAGCAGCCAGGGACAGGGGGTCCCAGATACGCAGTATTTT	CASSQGQGVPDTQYF
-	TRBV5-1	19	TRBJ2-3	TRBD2	TGCGCCAGCAGCTTGGTTTCTAGCGGGAGGACCCTTAGCACAGATACGCAGTATTTT	CASSLVSSGRTLSTDTQYF
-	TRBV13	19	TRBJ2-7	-	TGTGCCAGCAGCACCCGGGTAGCTTGGCCATTCCTTCGCTCCTACGAGCAGTACTTC	CASSTRVAWPFLRSYEQYF
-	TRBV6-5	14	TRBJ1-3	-	TGTGCCAGCAGACATGACAGCTCTGGAAACACCATATATTTT	CASRHDSSGNTIYF
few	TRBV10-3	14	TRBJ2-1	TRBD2	TGTGCCATCAGCATCAGCGGGAGGGACAATGAGCAGTTCTTC	CAISISGRDNEQFF
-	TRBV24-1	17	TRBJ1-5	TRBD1	TGTGCCACCAGTGATCCTTGGACAGGGGAAGGCAATCAGCCCCAGCATTTT	CATSDPWTGEGNQPQHF
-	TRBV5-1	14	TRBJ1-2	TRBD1	TGCGCCAGCAGCTCAGGGACAGGTACCTATGGCTACACCTTC	CASSSGTGTYGYTF
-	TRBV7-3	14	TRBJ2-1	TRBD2	TGTGCCAGCAGCTCCATCCCTCGGGGGGGAGAGCAGTTCTTC	CASSSIPRGGEQFF
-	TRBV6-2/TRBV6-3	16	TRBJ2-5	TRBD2	TGTGCCAGCAGACCTGCTGCTAGCGGGAGTTCAGAGACCCAGTACTTC	CASRPAASGSSETQYF
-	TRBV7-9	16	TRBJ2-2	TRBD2	TGTGCCAGCCCCTTGGCGCTAGCGGGGAACACCGGGGAGCTGTTTTTT	CASPLALAGNTGELFF
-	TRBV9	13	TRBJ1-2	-	TGTGCCAGCAGCTCCGGGATGAACTATGGCTACACCTTC	CASSSGMNYGYTF
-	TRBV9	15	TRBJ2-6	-	TGTGCCAGCAGCATTCAGGGATCTGGGGCCAACGTCCTGACTTTC	CASSIQGSGANVLTF
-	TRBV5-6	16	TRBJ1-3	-	TGTGCCAGCAGCGATACCGGGGGGGAGTCTGGAAACACCATATATTTT	CASSDTGGESGNTIYF
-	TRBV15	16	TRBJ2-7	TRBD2	TGTGCCACCAGCAGGGGGGGTGGCGGGAGAAGTTACGAGCAGTACTTC	CATSRGGGGRSYEQYF